This TCR beta chain emerged from a study of blood T cell repertoires in COVID-19. For the study at large: The study drew acute and convalescent COVID-19 samples from the United States, Italy and Spain. The analysed material was cDNA or gDNA that came from T cells, B-cell-depleted T cells, or PBMCs.

CDR1 and CDR2 (germline): SEHNR, FQNEAQ (reference sequence). V gave up 4 bases and J gave up 9 bases; unmatched junction bases: 6. The CDR3 is made up of 13 amino acids. Original handling: The assay estimated nucleated cells by amplifying reference gene primers. Produced via immunoSEQ multiplex PCR; TCRdb's table is partial and in-frame only. Clonal size and the V and J genes are those of that table, whereas D and trimming came from the DNA. The table includes 250,000 to 300,000 clones, 83% detected once. The specimen was peripheral blood. The source of this sequence is a man at least 80 years old with acute or convalescent COVID-19. This chain uses TRBV7-9 with TRBJ2-1; 7 bases fit TRBD2. CDR3 DNA: TGTGCCAGCAGCTGGGAGGGGCCGGGTGAGCAGTTCTTC. It codes for CASSWEGPGEQFF.